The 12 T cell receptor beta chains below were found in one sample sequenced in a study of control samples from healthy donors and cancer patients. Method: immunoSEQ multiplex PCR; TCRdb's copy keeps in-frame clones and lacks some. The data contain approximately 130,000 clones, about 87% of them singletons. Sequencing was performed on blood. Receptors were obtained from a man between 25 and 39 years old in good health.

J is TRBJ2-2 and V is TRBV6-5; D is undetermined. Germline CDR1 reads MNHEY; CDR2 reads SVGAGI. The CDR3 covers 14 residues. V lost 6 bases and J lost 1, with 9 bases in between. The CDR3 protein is CASRTSLNTGELFF. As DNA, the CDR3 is TGTGCCAGCAGGACTTCGCTGAACACCGGGGAGCTGTTTTTT.

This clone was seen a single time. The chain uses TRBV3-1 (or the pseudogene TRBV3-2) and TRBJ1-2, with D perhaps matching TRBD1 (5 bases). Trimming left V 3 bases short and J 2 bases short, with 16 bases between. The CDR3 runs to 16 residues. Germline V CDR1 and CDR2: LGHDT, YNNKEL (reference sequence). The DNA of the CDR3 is TGTGCCAGCAGCCATGCCCTCAGGGAACTCAACTATGGCTACACCTTC. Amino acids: CASSHALRELNYGYTF.

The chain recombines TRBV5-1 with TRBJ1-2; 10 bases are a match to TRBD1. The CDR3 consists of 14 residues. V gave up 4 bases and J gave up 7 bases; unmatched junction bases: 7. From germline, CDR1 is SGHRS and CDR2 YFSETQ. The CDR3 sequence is CASSPTTGGLGYTF. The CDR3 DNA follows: TGCGCCAGCAGCCCCACGACAGGGGGCCTTGGCTACACCTTC.

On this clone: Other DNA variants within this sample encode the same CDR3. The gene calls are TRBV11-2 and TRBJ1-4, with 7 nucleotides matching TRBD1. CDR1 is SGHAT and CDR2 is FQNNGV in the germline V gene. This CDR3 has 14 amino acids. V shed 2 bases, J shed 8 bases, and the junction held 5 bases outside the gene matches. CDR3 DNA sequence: TGTGCCAGCAGCTTATCGACAGGGAACGAAAAACTGTTTTTT. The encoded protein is CASSLSTGNEKLFF.

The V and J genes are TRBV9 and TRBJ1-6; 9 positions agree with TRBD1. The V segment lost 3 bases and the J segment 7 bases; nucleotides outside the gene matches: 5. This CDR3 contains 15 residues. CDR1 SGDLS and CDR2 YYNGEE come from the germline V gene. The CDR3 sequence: CASSGGDRANSPLHF. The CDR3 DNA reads TGTGCCAGCAGCGGTGGGGACAGGGCCAATTCACCCCTCCACTTT.

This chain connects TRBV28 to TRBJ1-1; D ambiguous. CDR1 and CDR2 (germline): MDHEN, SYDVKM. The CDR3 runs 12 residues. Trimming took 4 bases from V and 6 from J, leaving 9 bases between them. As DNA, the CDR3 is TGTGCCAGCAGTTCCGATGACGCTGAAGCTTTCTTT. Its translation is CASSSDDAEAFF.

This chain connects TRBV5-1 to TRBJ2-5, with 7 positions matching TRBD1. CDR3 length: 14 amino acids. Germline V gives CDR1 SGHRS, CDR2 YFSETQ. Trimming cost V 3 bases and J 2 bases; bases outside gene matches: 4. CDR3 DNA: TGCGCCAGCAGCTGGGGACAGACGCAAGAGACCCAGTACTTC. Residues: CASSWGQTQETQYF.

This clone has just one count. The chain's CDR3 is CAWSWAGASSETQYF. In DNA, the CDR3 is TGTGCCTGGAGTTGGGCGGGGGCATCGTCGGAGACCCAGTACTTC. The gene calls are TRBV30 and TRBJ2-5; D might be TRBD2 (7 bases). The V end was cut by 2 bases, the J end by 5 bases, with 18 bases between. This CDR3 spans 15 amino acids. Germline V gene data show CDR1 as GTSNPN and CDR2 as SVGIG (reference sequence).

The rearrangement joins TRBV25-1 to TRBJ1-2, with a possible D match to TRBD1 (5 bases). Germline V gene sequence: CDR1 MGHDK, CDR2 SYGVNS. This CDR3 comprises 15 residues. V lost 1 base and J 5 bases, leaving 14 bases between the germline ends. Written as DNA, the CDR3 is TGTGCCAGCAGTGAATCGGGGACCAGCGCATATGGCTACACCTTC. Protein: CASSESGTSAYGYTF.

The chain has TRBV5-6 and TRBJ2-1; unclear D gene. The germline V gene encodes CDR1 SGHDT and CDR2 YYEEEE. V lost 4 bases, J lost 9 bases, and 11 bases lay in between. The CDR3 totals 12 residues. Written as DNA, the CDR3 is TGTGCCAGCAGCCCCGGATACCGTGAGCAGTTCTTC. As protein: CASSPGYREQFF.

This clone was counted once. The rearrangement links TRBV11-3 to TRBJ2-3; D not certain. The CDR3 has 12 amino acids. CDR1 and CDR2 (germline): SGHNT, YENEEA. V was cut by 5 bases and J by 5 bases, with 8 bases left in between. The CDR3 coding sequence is TGTGCCAGCAGCCGTAACGGAGATACGCAGTATTTT. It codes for CASSRNGDTQYF.

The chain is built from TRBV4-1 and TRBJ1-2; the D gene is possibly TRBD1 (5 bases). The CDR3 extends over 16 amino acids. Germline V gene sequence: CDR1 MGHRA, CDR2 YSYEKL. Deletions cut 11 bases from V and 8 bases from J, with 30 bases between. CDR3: CAPSHGWGGLGEGYTF. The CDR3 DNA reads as TGCGCCCCCAGCCATGGGTGGGGGGGACTGGGTGAAGGCTACACCTTC.